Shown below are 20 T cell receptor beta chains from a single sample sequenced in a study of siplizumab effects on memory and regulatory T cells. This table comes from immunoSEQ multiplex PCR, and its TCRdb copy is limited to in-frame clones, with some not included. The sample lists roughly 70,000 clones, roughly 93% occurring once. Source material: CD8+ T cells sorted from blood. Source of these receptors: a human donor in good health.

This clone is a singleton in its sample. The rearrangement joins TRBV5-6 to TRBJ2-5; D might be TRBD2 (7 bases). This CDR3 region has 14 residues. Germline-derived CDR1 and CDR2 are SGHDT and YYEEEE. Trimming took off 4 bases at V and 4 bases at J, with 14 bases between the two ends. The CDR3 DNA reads TGTGCCAGCAGCCAAGGGGGAGGGGGAGAGACCCAGTACTTC. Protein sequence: CASSQGGGGETQYF. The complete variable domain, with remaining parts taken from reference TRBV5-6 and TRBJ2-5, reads DAGVTQSPTHLIKTRGQQVTLRCSPKSGHDTVSWYQQALGQGPQFIFQYYEEEERQRGNFPDRFSGHQFPNYSSELNVNALLLGDSALYLCASSQGGGGETQYFGPGTRLLVL.

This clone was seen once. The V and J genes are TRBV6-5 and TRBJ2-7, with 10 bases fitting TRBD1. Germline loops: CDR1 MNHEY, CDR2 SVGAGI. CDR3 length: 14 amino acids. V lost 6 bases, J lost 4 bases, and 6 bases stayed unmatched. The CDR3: CASSLGTGEYEQYF. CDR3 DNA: TGTGCCAGCAGCCTAGGGACAGGGGAGTACGAGCAGTACTTC.

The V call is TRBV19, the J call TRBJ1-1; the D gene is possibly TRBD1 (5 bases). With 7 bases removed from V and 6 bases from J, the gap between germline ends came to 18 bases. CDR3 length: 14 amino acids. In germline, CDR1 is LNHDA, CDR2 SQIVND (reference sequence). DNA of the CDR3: TGTGCCAGTATTTTGCCAGGGTCCGCCTCTGAAGCTTTCTTT. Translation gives CASILPGSASEAFF.

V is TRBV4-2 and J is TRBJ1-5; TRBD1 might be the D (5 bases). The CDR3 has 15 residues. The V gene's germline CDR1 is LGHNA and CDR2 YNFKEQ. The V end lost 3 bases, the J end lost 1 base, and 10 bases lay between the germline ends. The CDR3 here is CASSHVGTSNQPQHF. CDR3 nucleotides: TGTGCCAGCAGCCATGTCGGGACGAGCAATCAGCCCCAGCATTTT.

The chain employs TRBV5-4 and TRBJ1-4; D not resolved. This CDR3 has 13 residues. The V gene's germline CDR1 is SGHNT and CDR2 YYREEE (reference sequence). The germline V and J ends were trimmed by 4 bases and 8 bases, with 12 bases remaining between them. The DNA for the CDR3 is TGTGCCAGCAGCGAATCCCCCGGGGAAAAACTGTTTTTT. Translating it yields CASSESPGEKLFF.

CDR3 loop: CASSPGTNNYGYTF. CDR3 in DNA: TGCGCCAGCAGCCCGGGGACAAACAACTATGGCTACACCTTC. This rearrangement joins TRBV4-3 to TRBJ1-2, with D possibly matching TRBD1 (6 bases). V was trimmed by 4 bases and J by 2 bases, leaving 11 bases between them. The germline gives CDR1 LGHNA, CDR2 YSLEER. The CDR3 consists of 14 residues.

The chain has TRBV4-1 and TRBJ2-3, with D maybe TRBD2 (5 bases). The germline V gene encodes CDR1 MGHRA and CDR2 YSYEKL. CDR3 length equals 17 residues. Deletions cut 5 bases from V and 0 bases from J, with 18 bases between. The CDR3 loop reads CASSRSGGRTSTDTQYF. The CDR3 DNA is TGCGCCAGCAGCAGGAGCGGAGGCAGAACTAGCACAGATACGCAGTATTTT.

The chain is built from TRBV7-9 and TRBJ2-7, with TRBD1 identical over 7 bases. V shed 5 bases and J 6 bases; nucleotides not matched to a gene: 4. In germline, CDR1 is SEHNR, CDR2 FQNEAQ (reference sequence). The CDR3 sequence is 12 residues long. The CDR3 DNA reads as TGTGCCAGCAGCCGGACAGGCTCCGAGCAGTACTTC. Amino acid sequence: CASSRTGSEQYF. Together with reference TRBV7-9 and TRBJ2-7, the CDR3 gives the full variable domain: DTGVSQNPRHKITKRGQNVTFRCDPISEHNRLYWYRQTLGQGPEFLTYFQNEAQLEKSRLLSDRFSAERPKGSFSTLEIQRTEQGDSAMYLCASSRTGSEQYFGPGTRLTVT.

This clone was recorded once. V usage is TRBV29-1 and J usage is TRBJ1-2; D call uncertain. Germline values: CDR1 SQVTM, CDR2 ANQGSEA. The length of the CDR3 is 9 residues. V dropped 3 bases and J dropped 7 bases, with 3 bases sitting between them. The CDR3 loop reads CSVDGGYTF. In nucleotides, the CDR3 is TGCAGCGTTGATGGTGGCTACACCTTC.

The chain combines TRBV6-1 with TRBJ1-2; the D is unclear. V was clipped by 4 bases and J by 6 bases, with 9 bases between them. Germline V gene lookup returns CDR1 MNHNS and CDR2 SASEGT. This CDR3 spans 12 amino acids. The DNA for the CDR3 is TGTGCCAGCAGTGGCCGCAGAGATGGCTACACCTTC. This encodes CASSGRRDGYTF.

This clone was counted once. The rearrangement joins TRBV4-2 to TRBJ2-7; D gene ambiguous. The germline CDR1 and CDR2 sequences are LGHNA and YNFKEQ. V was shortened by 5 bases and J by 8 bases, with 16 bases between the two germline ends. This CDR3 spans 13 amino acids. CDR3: CASSDGDKLKQYF. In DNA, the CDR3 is TGTGCCAGCAGCGACGGAGATAAACTGAAGCAGTACTTC.

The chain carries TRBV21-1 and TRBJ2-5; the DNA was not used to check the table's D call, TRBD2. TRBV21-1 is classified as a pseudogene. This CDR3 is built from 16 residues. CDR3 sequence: CASSRTGGSGGETQYF. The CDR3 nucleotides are TGTGCCAGCAGCCGGACAGGTGGTAGCGGGGGAGAGACCCAGTACTTC.

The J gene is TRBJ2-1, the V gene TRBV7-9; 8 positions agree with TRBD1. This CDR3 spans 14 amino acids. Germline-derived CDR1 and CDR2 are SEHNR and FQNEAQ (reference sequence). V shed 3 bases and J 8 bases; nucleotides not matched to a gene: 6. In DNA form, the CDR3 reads TGTGCCAGCAGCTTGACAGGGGATACTCATGAGCAGTTCTTC. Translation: CASSLTGDTHEQFF. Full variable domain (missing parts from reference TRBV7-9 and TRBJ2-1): DTGVSQNPRHKITKRGQNVTFRCDPISEHNRLYWYRQTLGQGPEFLTYFQNEAQLEKSRLLSDRFSAERPKGSFSTLEIQRTEQGDSAMYLCASSLTGDTHEQFFGPGTRLTVL.

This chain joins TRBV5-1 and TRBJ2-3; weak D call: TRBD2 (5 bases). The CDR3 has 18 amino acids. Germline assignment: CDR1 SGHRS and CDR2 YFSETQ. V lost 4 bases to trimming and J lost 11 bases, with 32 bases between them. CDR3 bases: TGCGCCAGCAGCCACAACCCCCCGGGCAGCGGAGGCTTGTTGGGGCAGTATTTT. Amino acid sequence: CASSHNPPGSGGLLGQYF.

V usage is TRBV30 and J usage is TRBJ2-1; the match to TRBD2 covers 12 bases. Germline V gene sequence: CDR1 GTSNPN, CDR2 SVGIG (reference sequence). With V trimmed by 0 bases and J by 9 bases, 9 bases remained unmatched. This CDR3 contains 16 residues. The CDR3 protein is CAWSVRLAGGLSEQFF. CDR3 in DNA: TGTGCCTGGAGTGTACGGCTAGCGGGGGGGCTTTCTGAGCAGTTCTTC. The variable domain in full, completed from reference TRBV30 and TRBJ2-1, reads SQTIHQWPATLVQPVGSPLSLECTVEGTSNPNLYWYRQAAGRGLQLLFYSVGIGQISSEVPQNLSASRPQDRQFILSSKKLLLSDSGFYLCAWSVRLAGGLSEQFFGPGTRLTVL.

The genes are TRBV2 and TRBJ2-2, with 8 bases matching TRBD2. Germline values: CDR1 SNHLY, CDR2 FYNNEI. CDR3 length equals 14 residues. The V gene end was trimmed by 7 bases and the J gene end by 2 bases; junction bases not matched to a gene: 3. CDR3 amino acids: CASIAGLNTGELFF. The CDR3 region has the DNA TGTGCCAGCATAGCGGGGCTAAACACCGGGGAGCTGTTTTTT.

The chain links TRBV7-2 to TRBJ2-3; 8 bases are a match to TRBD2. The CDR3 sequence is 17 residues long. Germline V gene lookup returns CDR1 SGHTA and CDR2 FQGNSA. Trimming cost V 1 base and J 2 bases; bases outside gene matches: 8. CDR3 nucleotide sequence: TGTGCCAGCAGCTTAGAAGGCGGGGGGATCCTCACAGATACGCAGTATTTT. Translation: CASSLEGGGILTDTQYF.

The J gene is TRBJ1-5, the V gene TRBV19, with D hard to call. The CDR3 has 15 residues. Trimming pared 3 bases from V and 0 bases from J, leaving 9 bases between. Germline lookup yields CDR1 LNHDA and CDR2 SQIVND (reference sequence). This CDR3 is CASSITEYSNQPQHF. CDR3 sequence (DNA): TGTGCCAGTAGTATTACGGAATATAGCAATCAGCCCCAGCATTTT.

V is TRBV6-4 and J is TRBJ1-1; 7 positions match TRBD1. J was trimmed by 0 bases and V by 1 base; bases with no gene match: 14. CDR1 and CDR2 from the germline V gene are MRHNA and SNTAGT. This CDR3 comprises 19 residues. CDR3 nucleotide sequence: TGTGCCAGCAGTGACTATCAGTGGCACAGGGGATTTGTGAACACTGAAGCTTTCTTT. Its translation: CASSDYQWHRGFVNTEAFF.

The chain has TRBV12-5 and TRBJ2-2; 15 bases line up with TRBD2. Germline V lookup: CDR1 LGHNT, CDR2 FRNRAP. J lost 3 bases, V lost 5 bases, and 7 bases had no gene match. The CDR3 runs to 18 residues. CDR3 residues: CASGPGLAGGTDTGELFF. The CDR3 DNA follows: TGTGCTAGTGGTCCTGGACTAGCGGGGGGGACGGACACCGGGGAGCTGTTTTTT.